These 28 T cell receptor beta chains came from one sample sequenced in a study of cytomegalovirus exposure and HLA in healthy donors. The PCR ran on 60 Vbeta and 13 Jbeta primers. Data came from immunoSEQ multiplex PCR; TCRdb stores just in-frame clones and leaves some out. This sample has over 100,000 clones; around 79% occur once, and the top ten carry about 1.5%. Sequencing input: PBMCs. These receptors all come from a woman in her forties in good health and CMV-seronegative.

The V gene is TRBV4-2, the J gene TRBJ2-7; 8 bases align to TRBD1. CDR1 is LGHNA, CDR2 YNFKEQ, per germline. The CDR3 covers 14 residues. After removal of 3 bases from V and 3 bases from J, the junction contained 4 bases not matched to a gene. CDR3 coding DNA: TGTGCCAGCAGCCAGGAAGACAGGGGCTACGAGCAGTACTTC. As protein: CASSQEDRGYEQYF.

This chain links TRBV5-1 with TRBJ2-7; a possible D gene is TRBD1 (6 bases). The CDR3 is made up of 14 amino acids. Looked up from germline, CDR1 is SGHRS and CDR2 is YFSETQ. V was clipped by 5 bases and J by 1 base, with 13 bases between them. CDR3 DNA: TGCGCCAGCAGTAACAGGGAAGGGTCCTACGAGCAGTACTTC. Protein: CASSNREGSYEQYF.

Written as DNA, the CDR3 is TGTGCCAGCAGTTACACGGGACTAGCGGGGAGGGAGCAGTACTTC. It codes for CASSYTGLAGREQYF. This chain uses TRBV6-5 with TRBJ2-7; 13 positions agree with TRBD2. This CDR3 is built from 15 residues. The junction had 5 bases not matched to a gene; V was cut back by 2 bases and J by 7 bases. Germline V gene data show CDR1 as MNHEY and CDR2 as SVGAGI.

The chain is built from TRBV6-1 and TRBJ1-3, with D possibly matching TRBD1 (5 bases). The V end was cut by 7 bases, the J end by 1 base, with 11 bases between. Germline values: CDR1 MNHNS, CDR2 SASEGT. The CDR3 totals 14 residues. The CDR3 DNA sequence: TGTGCCAGCATTTGGGGGGGGTCTGGAAACACCATATATTTT. This encodes CASIWGGSGNTIYF.

There are a few counts of this clone. The chain is built from TRBV27 and TRBJ1-2; 7 nucleotides align to TRBD1. This CDR3 is built from 13 residues. Trimming cost V 2 bases and J 7 bases; bases outside gene matches: 4. The germline gives CDR1 MNHEY, CDR2 SMNVEV (reference sequence). CDR3 nucleotide sequence: TGTGCCAGCAGTTTACGGGACAGCAGTGGCTACACCTTC. It is translated as CASSLRDSSGYTF.

The chain uses TRBV6-6 and TRBJ1-2; 8 bases match TRBD1. This CDR3 is 14 amino acids long. The trim removed 0 bases at V and 7 bases at J, leaving 4 bases unmatched. The V gene's germline CDR1 is MNHNY and CDR2 SVGAGI (reference sequence). The CDR3 region is CASSYSQGVRGYTF. The CDR3 DNA is TGTGCCAGCAGTTACTCACAGGGGGTACGTGGCTACACCTTC.

V usage is TRBV5-1 and J usage is TRBJ1-2; unclear D gene. Trimming took 6 bases from V and 1 from J, leaving 16 bases between them. CDR1 and CDR2 from the germline V gene are SGHRS and YFSETQ. The CDR3 runs 15 residues. In nucleotides, the CDR3 is TGCGCCAGCAAAGCAGCGTCCTCATATAACTATGGCTACACCTTC. Protein: CASKAASSYNYGYTF.

This sequence joins TRBV5-6 and TRBJ1-5; a weak D match, TRBD1 (6 bases). V was trimmed by 1 base and J by 7 bases, leaving 15 bases between them. CDR3 length equals 15 residues. Germline V gives CDR1 SGHDT, CDR2 YYEEEE. The CDR3 DNA is TGTGCCAGCAGCTTGTTTTCAGGGGTCGGGCAGCCCCAGCATTTT. Amino acids: CASSLFSGVGQPQHF.

The gene calls are TRBV27 and TRBJ2-7; 9 bases agree with TRBD1. The V segment lost 6 bases and the J segment 3 bases; nucleotides outside the gene matches: 3. The CDR3 extends over 13 amino acids. In germline, CDR1 is MNHEY, CDR2 SMNVEV (reference sequence). The CDR3 is CASSGTGFYEQYF. In DNA form, the CDR3 reads TGTGCCAGCAGCGGGACAGGGTTCTACGAGCAGTACTTC.

The chain couples TRBV29-1 to TRBJ2-2, with 11 bases fitting TRBD2. Trimming removed 7 bases from V and 3 bases from J; junction bases left unmatched: 7. Looked up from germline, CDR1 is SQVTM and CDR2 is ANQGSEA. The CDR3 is made up of 15 amino acids. CDR3 sequence reads: CSAVGLADHTGELFF. The CDR3 DNA is TGCAGCGCCGTGGGACTAGCGGACCACACCGGGGAGCTGTTTTTT.

This clone was seen once. The chain uses TRBV19 and TRBJ1-5; a weak D match, TRBD1 (5 bases). CDR1 is LNHDA and CDR2 is SQIVND in the germline V gene (reference sequence). V lost 4 bases and J 7 bases, leaving 17 bases between the germline ends. The CDR3 consists of 15 residues. The CDR3 DNA follows: TGTGCCAGTAGTACGCAGGGCCAGGGAAACCAGCCCCAGCATTTT. This codes for CASSTQGQGNQPQHF.

This chain joins TRBV30 and TRBJ1-3, with unresolved D. The CDR3 is made up of 14 amino acids. The V end was cut by 4 bases, the J end by 0 bases, with 10 bases between. From germline, CDR1 is GTSNPN and CDR2 SVGIG (reference sequence). Here the CDR3 reads CAWTDTSSGNTIYF. The CDR3 region has the DNA TGTGCCTGGACTGATACAAGCTCTGGAAACACCATATATTTT.

J is TRBJ2-3 and V is TRBV19; unclear D gene. From germline, CDR1 is LNHDA and CDR2 SQIVND (reference sequence). Trimming stripped 4 bases from V and 5 bases from J, with 4 bases between. The CDR3 spans 11 residues. DNA of the CDR3: TGTGCCAGTAGTAGTCAAGATACGCAGTATTTT. It is translated as CASSSQDTQYF.

This clone was seen just once. The V and J genes are TRBV30 and TRBJ1-1; D ambiguous. This CDR3 region has 13 residues. V lost 1 base to trimming and J lost 1 base, with 7 bases between them. Germline V gene sequence: CDR1 GTSNPN, CDR2 SVGIG (reference sequence). Here the CDR3 DNA reads TGTGCCTGGAGTGCACAGAAGAACACTGAAGCTTTCTTT. Its protein product is CAWSAQKNTEAFF.

This rearrangement joins TRBV5-5 to TRBJ1-5; the D gene is possibly TRBD1 (6 bases). V was clipped by 0 bases and J by 3 bases, with 13 bases between them. CDR3 length: 16 amino acids. CDR1 SGHKS and CDR2 YYEKEE come from the germline V gene (reference sequence). The CDR3 loop reads CASSLASGGPNQPQHF. The CDR3 bases are TGTGCCAGCAGCTTGGCCTCGGGGGGGCCCAATCAGCCCCAGCATTTT.

The V gene is TRBV7-3, the J gene TRBJ2-3, with D perhaps TRBD1 (5 bases). The V end was cut by 1 base, the J end by 6 bases, with 5 bases between. Germline values: CDR1 SGHTA, CDR2 FQGTGA. The CDR3 runs to 12 residues. CDR3 sequence reads: CASSLKGDTQYF. The CDR3, as DNA: TGTGCCAGCAGCTTAAAGGGGGATACGCAGTATTTT.

V is TRBV10-1 and J is TRBJ1-3; D is undetermined. The V gene's germline CDR1 is WNHNN and CDR2 SYGVQD (reference sequence). There are 15 residues in the CDR3. V was shortened by 3 bases and J by 0 bases, with 9 bases between the two germline ends. CDR3 in DNA: TGCGCCAGCAGTGACTTCGGGATCTCTGGAAACACCATATATTTT. Translated, it gives CASSDFGISGNTIYF.

The V and J genes are TRBV30 and TRBJ2-3, with no clear D. Looked up from germline, CDR1 is GTSNPN and CDR2 is SVGIG (reference sequence). Between the trimmed V and J ends, which lost 2 bases and 1 base, there was a span of 19 bases. The CDR3 has 17 residues. The CDR3 DNA is TGTGCCTGGAGTACCCGTTTGGGCTTCATTCGCACAGATACGCAGTATTTT. Amino acids: CAWSTRLGFIRTDTQYF.

J is TRBJ1-1 and V is TRBV30; D gene ambiguous. The germline V and J ends were trimmed by 0 bases and 4 bases, with 6 bases remaining between them. Germline V lookup: CDR1 GTSNPN, CDR2 SVGIG (reference sequence). The CDR3 totals 12 residues. The CDR3 nucleotides read TGTGCCTGGAGTGTCGCGAGCACTGAAGCTTTCTTT. Translation gives CAWSVASTEAFF.

This chain uses TRBV25-1 with TRBJ2-1; D is possibly TRBD2 (6 bases). V was clipped by 2 bases and J by 5 bases, with 10 bases between them. CDR3 length: 14 residues. From germline, CDR1 is MGHDK and CDR2 SYGVNS. The CDR3 DNA reads TGTGCCAGCAGTGAAGATTGGGGGGACAATGAGCAGTTCTTC. Translating gives CASSEDWGDNEQFF.

The V gene is TRBV5-1, the J gene TRBJ2-2, with 10 bases identical to TRBD2. V was pared by 2 bases and J by 3 bases, with 7 bases of the junction left unmatched. This CDR3 region has 17 residues. The V gene's germline CDR1 is SGHRS and CDR2 YFSETQ. CDR3 protein: CASSFSLAGADTGELFF. DNA of the CDR3: TGCGCCAGCAGCTTCTCTCTAGCGGGGGCCGACACCGGGGAGCTGTTTTTT.

The rearrangement joins TRBV4-1 to TRBJ2-6; TRBD1 matches at 12 bases. The CDR3 is 18 amino acids. CDR1 is MGHRA, CDR2 YSYEKL, per germline. Trimming took 4 bases from V and 2 from J; bases not matched to a gene: 6. The chain's CDR3 is CASSPLRDRGPGANVLTF. As DNA, the CDR3 is TGCGCCAGCAGCCCCCTCCGGGACAGGGGGCCTGGGGCCAACGTCCTGACTTTC.

The chain has TRBV7-2 and TRBJ2-7, with no clear D. The CDR3 runs to 11 residues. The germline V gene has CDR1 SGHTA and CDR2 FQGNSA. V was trimmed by 3 bases and J by 2 bases, leaving 2 bases between them. The CDR3 is CASSFAYEQYF. DNA of the CDR3: TGTGCCAGCAGCTTCGCCTACGAGCAGTACTTC.

This clone was detected only a few times. The V and J genes are TRBV19 and TRBJ2-7; TRBD1 is a possible D gene (6 bases). CDR3 length: 15 amino acids. From germline, CDR1 is LNHDA and CDR2 SQIVND (reference sequence). The V gene lost 1 base and the J gene lost 3 bases, with 13 bases spanning the gap. The CDR3 DNA follows: TGTGCCAGTAGTATAGTGGGTGGACAGAACTACGAGCAGTACTTC. It specifies CASSIVGGQNYEQYF.

This chain joins TRBV19 and TRBJ2-5, with 8 bases identical to TRBD2. The junction had 4 bases not matched to a gene; V was cut back by 3 bases and J by 1 base. Germline lookup yields CDR1 LNHDA and CDR2 SQIVND (reference sequence). The CDR3 spans 15 residues. CDR3 bases: TGTGCCAGTAGTATGACGGGGGGGCCCCAAGAGACCCAGTACTTC. Protein: CASSMTGGPQETQYF.

About this clone: Different DNA sequences within this sample yield the same CDR3. The chain carries TRBV5-1 and TRBJ1-1; TRBD1 might be the D (6 bases). The germline V gene encodes CDR1 SGHRS and CDR2 YFSETQ. The CDR3 length is 15 residues. V lost 1 base and J lost 2, with 12 bases in between. The CDR3 region is CASSLLTGINTEAFF. The CDR3 nucleotides are TGCGCCAGCAGCTTGCTTACAGGGATTAACACTGAAGCTTTCTTT.

The chain joins TRBV6-4 to TRBJ1-6, with 8 bases identical to TRBD1. The germline V gene encodes CDR1 MRHNA and CDR2 SNTAGT. V shed 6 bases, J shed 7 bases, and the junction held 5 bases outside the gene matches. The CDR3 runs to 14 residues. The chain's CDR3 is CASSPDRGNSPLHF. The CDR3 DNA sequence: TGTGCCAGCAGCCCCGACAGGGGAAATTCACCCCTCCACTTT.

V is TRBV4-2 and J is TRBJ1-1; D gene unclear. Between the trimmed V and J ends, which lost 0 bases and 5 bases, there was a span of 13 bases. CDR1 and CDR2 (germline): LGHNA, YNFKEQ. This CDR3 has 15 amino acids. CDR3 DNA sequence: TGTGCCAGCAGCCAAGATCCCCAGGTAGGAACTGAAGCTTTCTTT. Translating gives CASSQDPQVGTEAFF.